The subject of this entry is one T cell receptor beta chain. This sample is drawn from a study of CD8 T cells in Susac syndrome. The CDR3 consists of 14 residues. Germline-derived CDR1 and CDR2 are LNHDA and SQIVND (reference sequence). The V end lost 5 bases, the J end lost 0 bases, and 8 bases lay between the germline ends. Reverse transcription of roughly 0.45 to 1 ug RNA used random hexamers. TCRdb analysed the immunoSEQ multiplex PCR reads with MiXCR anew, one entry per CDR3 protein. The table has about 140,000 distinct CDR3 sequences, 95% seen once. This TCR came from a human donor with Susac syndrome. The sequenced material came from CD4+ T cells from PBMCs. The V call is TRBV19, the J call TRBJ1-5, with D unclear. The CDR3 bases are TGTGCCAGTAGTCCAGGTCATAGCAATCAGCCCCAGCATTTT. As protein: CASSPGHSNQPQHF.